These 2 T cell receptor beta chains originate from one sample sequenced in a study of identical twins. From the 5' RACE reads, TCRdb called clonotypes with MiXCR, one entry per CDR3 protein. The sample includes 400,000 or so distinct CDR3 sequences, 9% to 10% seen only once; the top ten take around 8.6%. Sequenced sample: naive T cells sorted from blood. The receptors stem from a woman aged 45-60 years in good health.

Here the CDR3 DNA reads TGCGCCAGCAGCTCCGGGTCCCCACCAGATACGCAGTATTTT. Translated: CASSSGSPPDTQYF. The chain joins TRBV5-1 to TRBJ2-3; D is undetermined. Germline V CDR1 and CDR2: SGHRS, YFSETQ. The CDR3 spans 14 residues. The V end was cut by 3 bases, the J end by 4 bases, with 12 bases between.

This clonotype showed up many times. The V gene is TRBV20-1, the J gene TRBJ2-7, with a possible D match to TRBD1 (5 bases). The CDR3 sequence is 16 residues long. The germline V gene encodes CDR1 DFQATT and CDR2 SNEGSKA (reference sequence). V was trimmed by 0 bases and J by 4 bases, leaving 19 bases between them. CDR3 nucleotide sequence: TGCAGTGCTAGAGATTTGGGGCCCCGGAGAGAATACGAGCAGTACGTC. Residues: CSARDLGPRREYEQYV.